This T cell receptor beta chain was recovered during a study of T cell responses to AZD1222 COVID-19 vaccine. General study findings and limits: As reported, nearly half of all spike-specific TCRs target variant regions that are unmutated. Baseline antibody screening turned up just six seropositive AZD1222 recipients. Repertoire samples came only from after the peak T cell response.

With regard to this clone: Its antigen is unknown.

Method: immunoSEQ multiplex PCR; TCRdb's copy keeps in-frame clones and lacks some. The sample includes about 150,000 clones, over 90% of them seen just once. Germline-derived CDR1 and CDR2 are WSHSY and SAAADI. Trimming took 9 bases from V and 3 from J; bases not matched to a gene: 7. CDR3 length: 14 amino acids. The chain joins TRBV10-2 to TRBJ1-5; 8 bases are a match to TRBD1. The origin of this receptor is an adult who received the AZD1222 COVID-19 vaccine. Sample: peripheral blood, taken 28 days after the second AZD1222 dose. CDR3 in amino acids: CASKTGEFNQPQHF. In nucleotides, the CDR3 is TGCGCCAGTAAGACAGGGGAGTTCAATCAGCCCCAGCATTTT.